In its sample, the clone carrying this T cell receptor (beta chain) was seen once. Per the study methods: For nucleated cells, counts were estimated from reference gene primer amplification. Assay used: immunoSEQ multiplex PCR; TCRdb lists only in-frame clones, some missing. V and J calls and clone size are copied from that table; D and trimming were computed from the DNA. The table lists some 150,000 clones, more than 65% of them singletons. This entry is derived from a study of blood T cell repertoires in COVID-19. Background on the study: Collection of acute and convalescent COVID-19 samples took place in the United States, Italy and Spain. PBMCs, B-cell-depleted T cells, or T cells were the source of the cDNA or gDNA that made up the material.

Germline assignment: CDR1 KGHSH and CDR2 LQKENI. Trimming took 7 bases from V and 0 from J, leaving 8 bases between them. The CDR3 is made up of 13 amino acids. The TCR comes from a woman aged 45-65 years in a cohort sampled during active or convalescent COVID-19. The J gene is TRBJ2-3, the V gene TRBV18; maybe TRBD2 (5 bases). The specimen was peripheral blood. Here the CDR3 DNA reads TGTGCCAGCTTACTAGGTAGCACAGATACGCAGTATTTT. Its protein is CASLLGSTDTQYF.